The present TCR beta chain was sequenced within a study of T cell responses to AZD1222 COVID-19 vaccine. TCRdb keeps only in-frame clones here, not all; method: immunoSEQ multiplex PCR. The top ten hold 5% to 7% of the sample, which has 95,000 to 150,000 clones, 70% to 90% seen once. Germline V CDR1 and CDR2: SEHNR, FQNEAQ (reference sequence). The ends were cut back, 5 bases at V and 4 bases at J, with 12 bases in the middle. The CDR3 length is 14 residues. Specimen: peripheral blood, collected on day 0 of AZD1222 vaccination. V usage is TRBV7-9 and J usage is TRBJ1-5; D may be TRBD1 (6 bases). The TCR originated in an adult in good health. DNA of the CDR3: TGTGCCAGCAGCCGAGGGGGTGGGAATCAGCCCCAGCATTTT. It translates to CASSRGGGNQPQHF.